This TCR beta chain was sequenced for a study of T cell changes during pregnancy in multiple sclerosis. The V end was cut by 1 base, the J end by 1 base, with 7 bases between. There are 13 residues in the CDR3. Germline CDR1 GTSNPN, CDR2 SVGIG (reference sequence). Method: immunoSEQ multiplex PCR; TCRdb's copy keeps in-frame clones and lacks some. This sample has about 71,000 clones, with 90% to 95% found just once. The clonotype comes from a female donor with multiple sclerosis, enrolled in a pregnancy study. The chain joins TRBV30 to TRBJ1-1; no firm D call. Specimen: peripheral blood, collected in the third trimester of pregnancy. In nucleotides, the CDR3 is TGTGCCTGGAGTGCACACCAGAACACTGAAGCTTTCTTT. It codes for CAWSAHQNTEAFF.